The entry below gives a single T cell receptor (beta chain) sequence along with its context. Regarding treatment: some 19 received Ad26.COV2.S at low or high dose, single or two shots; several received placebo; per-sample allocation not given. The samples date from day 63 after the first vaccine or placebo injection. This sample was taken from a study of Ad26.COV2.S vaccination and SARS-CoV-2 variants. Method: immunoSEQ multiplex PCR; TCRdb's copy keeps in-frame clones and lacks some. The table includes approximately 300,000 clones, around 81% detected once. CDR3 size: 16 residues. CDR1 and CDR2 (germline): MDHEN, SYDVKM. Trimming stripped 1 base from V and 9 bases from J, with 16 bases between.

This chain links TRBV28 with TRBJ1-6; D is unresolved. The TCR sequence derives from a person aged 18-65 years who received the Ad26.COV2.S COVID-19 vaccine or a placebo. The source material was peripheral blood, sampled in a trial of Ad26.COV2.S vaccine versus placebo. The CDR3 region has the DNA TGTGCCAGCAGTTTATTCGCGGTGGGAGGTATTTCACCCCTCCACTTT. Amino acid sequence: CASSLFAVGGISPLHF.